This T cell receptor beta chain was observed in a study of CD4+ T cells in melanoma. Whole-study findings and limits: CD8+ T cell, macrophage and B cell function reportedly correlated with neoantigen-specific CD4+ T cells. Neoantigen-specific CD4+ T cells in melanoma reportedly had diverse differentiation states.

Germline trimming cut 1 base from V and 5 bases from J; bases unmatched to any gene: 12. The CDR3 totals 19 residues. Germline V lookup: CDR1 LGHDT, CDR2 YNNKEL (reference sequence). A note on this clone: What it binds is not known.

Method: immunoSEQ multiplex PCR; TCRdb's copy keeps in-frame clones and lacks some. Among 6,400 or so clones, around 63% were seen once, and the ten largest hold 30%. The J gene is TRBJ2-3, the V gene TRBV3-1 (or the pseudogene TRBV3-2), with TRBD2 matching 13 bases. This TCR was recovered from a human donor with melanoma. Sequenced input: cells from a culture (not recorded whether cultured in vitro). CDR3 loop: CASSQGRRTSGGRRDTQYF. DNA of the CDR3: TGTGCCAGCAGCCAAGGGAGGAGGACTAGCGGGGGCCGGAGAGATACGCAGTATTTT.